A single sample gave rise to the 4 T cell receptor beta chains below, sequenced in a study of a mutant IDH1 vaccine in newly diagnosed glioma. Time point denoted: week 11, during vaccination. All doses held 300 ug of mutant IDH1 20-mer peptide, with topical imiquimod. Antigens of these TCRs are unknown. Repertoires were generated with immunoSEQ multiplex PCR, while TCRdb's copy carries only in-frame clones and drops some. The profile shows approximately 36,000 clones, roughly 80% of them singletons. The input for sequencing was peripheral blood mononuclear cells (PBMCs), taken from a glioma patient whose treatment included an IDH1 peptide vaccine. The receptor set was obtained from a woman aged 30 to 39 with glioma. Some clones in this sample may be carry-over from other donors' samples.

The DNA for the CDR3 is TGTGCCAGCAGTTACGTCGGACAGGGAGATGGCTACACCTTC. Protein sequence: CASSYVGQGDGYTF. The chain recombines TRBV6-6 with TRBJ1-2; 8 positions match TRBD1. The CDR3 is made up of 14 amino acids. Germline CDR1 and CDR2: MNHNY and SVGAGI (reference sequence). With 2 bases clipped from V and 6 bases from J, the junction kept 5 bases outside the gene matches.

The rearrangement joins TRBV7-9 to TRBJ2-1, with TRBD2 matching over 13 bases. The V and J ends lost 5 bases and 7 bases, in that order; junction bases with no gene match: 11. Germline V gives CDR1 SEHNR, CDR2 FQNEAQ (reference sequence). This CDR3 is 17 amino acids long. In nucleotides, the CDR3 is TGTGCCAGCAGCCGTTTTGAGACTAGCGGGAGGATGAATGAGCAGTTCTTC. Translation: CASSRFETSGRMNEQFF. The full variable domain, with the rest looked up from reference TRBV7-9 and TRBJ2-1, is DTGVSQNPRHKITKRGQNVTFRCDPISEHNRLYWYRQTLGQGPEFLTYFQNEAQLEKSRLLSDRFSAERPKGSFSTLEIQRTEQGDSAMYLCASSRFETSGRMNEQFFGPGTRLTVL.

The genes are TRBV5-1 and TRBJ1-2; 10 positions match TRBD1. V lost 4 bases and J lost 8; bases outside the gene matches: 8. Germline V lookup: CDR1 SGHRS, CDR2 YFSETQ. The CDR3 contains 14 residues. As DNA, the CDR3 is TGCGCCAGCAGCCTGGACAGGGGGTCTCAAGGCTACACCTTC. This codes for CASSLDRGSQGYTF. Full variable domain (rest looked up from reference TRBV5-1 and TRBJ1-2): KAGVTQTPRYLIKTRGQQVTLSCSPISGHRSVSWYQQTPGQGLQFLFEYFSETQRNKGNFPGRFSGRQFSNSRSEMNVSTLELGDSALYLCASSLDRGSQGYTFGSGTRLTVV.

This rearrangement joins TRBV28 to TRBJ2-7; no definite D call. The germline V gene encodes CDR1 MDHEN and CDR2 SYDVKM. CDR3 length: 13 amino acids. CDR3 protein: CATHRAPSYEQYF. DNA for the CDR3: TGTGCTACCCATAGGGCCCCTTCCTACGAGCAGTACTTC.